Listed below are T cell receptor beta chains from one sample, sequenced in a study of T cells in localized non-small cell lung cancer. TCRdb's table, derived via immunoSEQ multiplex PCR, lists solely in-frame clones and lacks some. The sample has tens of thousands of clones; more than 75% are singletons. The sample was peripheral blood, taken before any cancer treatment. Receptors originate from a female donor over 55 with stage I lung adenocarcinoma. Both conserved end residues are part of each CDR3. Each record gives: clone size, J gene, V gene, D gene, CDR3 protein, CDR3 DNA. A D gene is named only where the DNA matches it firmly. Size values are once, few and many counts, or a class for expanded clones, and some rows have none.

NA | TRBJ1-2 | TRBV7-2 | TRBD1 | CASSLPGGSYGYTF | TGTGCCAGCAGCTTACCAGGGGGCAGCTATGGCTACACCTTC
NA | TRBJ2-1 | TRBV18 | TRBD2 | CASSPGLAGAGAPQFF | TGTGCCAGCTCACCGGGACTAGCGGGAGCGGGGGCACCGCAGTTCTTC
NA | TRBJ1-3 | TRBV7-9 | NA | CASSLASGGRNTIYF | TGTGCCAGCAGCTTAGCCTCGGGAGGAAGAAACACCATATATTTT
NA | TRBJ1-1 | TRBV5-1 | TRBD1 | CASSLENRGNTEAFF | TGCGCCAGCAGCTTGGAGAACAGGGGGAACACTGAAGCTTTCTTT
NA | TRBJ2-1 | TRBV5-4 | NA | CASSFPGLDNEQFF | TGTGCCAGCAGCTTCCCCGGATTAGACAATGAGCAGTTCTTC
few | TRBJ2-3 | TRBV5-5 | NA | CASSTFGGDTDTQYF | TGTGCCAGCAGCACTTTCGGAGGGGACACAGATACGCAGTATTTT
NA | TRBJ2-1 | TRBV5-1 | TRBD1 | CASSQLDRYNEQFF | TGCGCCAGCAGCCAGCTGGACAGGTACAATGAGCAGTTCTTC
NA | TRBJ2-1 | TRBV30 | NA | CAWMGDRTSYNEQFF | TGTGCCTGGATGGGTGACAGAACATCTTACAATGAGCAGTTCTTC
NA | TRBJ1-6 | TRBV15 | NA | CATSRMGSGNSPLHF | TGTGCCACCAGCAGGATGGGATCGGGGAATTCACCCCTCCACTTT
once | TRBJ2-1 | TRBV2 | TRBD1 | CASSPDRGHNEQFF | TGTGCCAGCAGCCCGGACAGGGGGCACAATGAGCAGTTCTTC
NA | TRBJ2-1 | TRBV10-3 | TRBD2 | CATGGLSGNEQFF | TGTGCCACCGGAGGACTTAGCGGGAATGAGCAGTTCTTC
NA | TRBJ2-7 | TRBV15 | TRBD1 | CATSRLTGQTYEQYF | TGTGCCACCAGCCGACTGACGGGACAGACCTACGAGCAGTACTTC
NA | TRBJ1-2 | TRBV30 | NA | CAWEGGQGMEGYTF | TGTGCCTGGGAAGGGGGTCAAGGGATGGAGGGCTACACCTTC
NA | TRBJ2-5 | TRBV6-1 | TRBD2 | CASTNRGGKETQYF | TGTGCCAGCACCAACCGGGGGGGAAAAGAGACCCAGTACTTC
once | TRBJ2-5 | TRBV5-6 | NA | CASSLSGVGTQYF | TGTGCCAGCAGCTTGTCCGGGGTCGGGACCCAGTACTTC
once | TRBJ2-5 | TRBV9 | NA | CASSVGTEETQYF | TGTGCCAGCAGCGTAGGGACAGAAGAGACCCAGTACTTC
NA | TRBJ1-6 | TRBV27 | NA | CASSLTAPNSPLHF | TGTGCCAGCAGTTTAACCGCGCCCAATTCACCCCTCCACTTT
NA | TRBJ1-2 | TRBV10-3 | NA | CAISESGNYGYTF | TGTGCCATCAGTGAATCAGGAAACTATGGCTACACCTTC
NA | TRBJ2-2 | TRBV11-2 | TRBD2 | CASSSSDGGAGELFF | TGTGCCAGCAGCTCTAGTGACGGGGGGGCCGGGGAGCTGTTTTTT
NA | TRBJ1-1 | TRBV2 | NA | CASSQSRGNTEAFF | TGTGCCAGCAGCCAAAGTAGGGGGAACACTGAAGCTTTCTTT
NA | TRBJ2-1 | TRBV5-4 | NA | CASSLSGEQFF | TGTGCCAGCAGCTTGTCCGGTGAGCAGTTCTTC
medium-sized | TRBJ1-6 | TRBV30 | NA | CAWSVPGNSPLHF | TGTGCCTGGAGTGTACCGGGGAATTCACCCCTCCACTTT
NA | TRBJ1-2 | TRBV4-1 | NA | CASSQRIRVETYGYTF | TGCGCCAGCAGCCAACGGATAAGGGTCGAGACCTATGGCTACACCTTC
NA | TRBJ1-5 | TRBV7-2 | NA | CASSSGQNNQPQHF | TGTGCCAGCAGCTCGGGACAAAACAATCAGCCCCAGCATTTT
NA | TRBJ2-1 | TRBV27 | TRBD1 | CASSPLPSDRGPYNEQFF | TGTGCCAGCAGTCCCTTACCAAGCGACAGGGGGCCCTACAATGAGCAGTTCTTC
few | TRBJ1-4 | TRBV30 | TRBD1 | CAWSVRGGQGSEKLFF | TGTGCCTGGAGTGTACGGGGCGGACAGGGGAGCGAAAAACTGTTTTTT
few | TRBJ1-1 | TRBV4-3 | NA | CASSPLGTANTEAFF | TGCGCCAGCAGCCCCCTTGGAACCGCGAACACTGAAGCTTTCTTT
once | TRBJ1-5 | TRBV28 | TRBD1 | CAGGGGLSNQPQHF | TGTGCTGGGGGAGGGGGCCTTAGCAATCAGCCCCAGCATTTT
once | TRBJ2-2 | TRBV9 | NA | CASSNRSQGNTGELFF | TGTGCCAGCAGCAATAGGTCTCAGGGGAACACCGGGGAGCTGTTTTTT
few | TRBJ1-1 | TRBV30 | NA | CAWGGQIGAEAFF | TGTGCCTGGGGGGGACAAATAGGCGCTGAAGCTTTCTTT
NA | TRBJ2-7 | TRBV18 | TRBD1 | CASSFRDRGPLEQYF | TGTGCCAGCTCATTCCGGGACAGGGGACCTCTGGAGCAGTACTTC
NA | TRBJ1-2 | TRBV5-1 | TRBD1 | CASSQPDRAVNGYTF | TGCGCCAGCAGCCAACCGGACAGGGCGGTGAATGGCTACACCTTC
NA | TRBJ1-2 | TRBV6-9 | NA | CASSYGGSYGYTF | TGTGCCAGCAGTTACGGGGGGTCGTATGGCTACACCTTC